What follows are 30 T cell receptor beta chains derived from one specimen sequenced in a study of blood T cells in healthy people across ages. Next came a second PCR, run for about 6 to 11 cycles, which used a sample-barcoded 5' primer along with a J-beta primer mix. MiXCR was run by TCRdb on the 5' RACE reads, yielding one entry per CDR3 protein. The table lists 1.5 million to 2 million distinct CDR3 sequences, 25% to 30% of them singletons. Sequencing used blood. These TCRs come from a woman in her 30s in good health.

This clonotype was counted a few times. The gene calls are TRBV27 and TRBJ1-5; possible D gene TRBD1, 6 bases. CDR1 and CDR2 (germline): MNHEY, SMNVEV (reference sequence). The V end was cut by 5 bases, the J end by 1 base, with 12 bases between. CDR3 length equals 15 residues. The CDR3 loop is CASSRNRVSNQPQHF. CDR3 nucleotide sequence: TGTGCCAGCAGTAGAAACAGGGTCAGCAATCAGCCCCAGCATTTT.

For this clonotype: This clone may be a read error of a much larger clone one base away. The J gene is TRBJ2-7, the V gene TRBV12-3 or TRBV12-4, with 7 bases lining up with TRBD1. V gave up 3 bases and J gave up 0 bases; unmatched junction bases: 5. There are 15 residues in the CDR3. The CDR3 region is CASSFKTGTSYEQYF. CDR3 bases: TGTGCCAGCAGTTTTAAGACAGGGACCTCCTACGAGCAGTACTTC.

This chain joins TRBV5-1 and TRBJ2-3; no definite D call. This CDR3 comprises 14 residues. Germline lookup yields CDR1 SGHRS and CDR2 YFSETQ. Trimming took off 5 bases at V and 3 bases at J, with 13 bases between the two ends. CDR3 loop: CASRRFERTDTQYF. The CDR3 DNA reads TGCGCCAGCAGAAGGTTCGAGCGAACAGATACGCAGTATTTT.

Notes on this clonotype: A junction boundary mismatches the germline segment, possibly from a read error. V is TRBV7-2 and J is TRBJ2-5; TRBD2 matches 9 bases. This CDR3 has 15 amino acids. Looked up from germline, CDR1 is SGHTA and CDR2 is FQGNSA. The CDR3 DNA is TGTGCCGGCAGCTTAGATAGCGGGAGTGGGGAGACCCAGTACTTC. Its translation is CAGSLDSGSGETQYF.

The chain has TRBV20-1 and TRBJ2-1, with 10 bases fitting TRBD2. Germline assignment: CDR1 DFQATT and CDR2 SNEGSKA (reference sequence). The CDR3 runs to 13 residues. The CDR3 is CGPIKAGGNEQFF. CDR3 sequence (DNA): TGCGGCCCTATAAAAGCGGGGGGGAATGAGCAGTTCTTC.

V and J are TRBV7-3 and TRBJ2-3, with 8 nucleotides matching TRBD1. V lost 6 bases, J lost 4 bases, and 9 bases stayed unmatched. The length of the CDR3 is 15 residues. Germline assignment: CDR1 SGHTA and CDR2 FQGTGA. The DNA for the CDR3 is TGTGCCAGCAGACCAGGGGGCCGCAGCGCAGATACGCAGTATTTT. Translated, it gives CASRPGGRSADTQYF.

V is TRBV29-1 and J is TRBJ2-7; 7 positions match TRBD2. The CDR3 is 15 residues long. The V gene end was trimmed by 4 bases and the J gene end by 3 bases; junction bases not matched to a gene: 12. Germline loops: CDR1 SQVTM, CDR2 ANQGSEA. CDR3 residues: CSVVPGRRTNYEQYF. The CDR3 DNA reads TGCAGCGTTGTACCCGGGAGGAGAACGAACTACGAGCAGTACTTC.

This chain connects TRBV29-1 to TRBJ2-2; possibly TRBD2 for D (6 bases). CDR3 length equals 17 residues. The germline V gene has CDR1 SQVTM and CDR2 ANQGSEA. The V end was cut by 5 bases, the J end by 3 bases, with 22 bases between. The chain's CDR3 is CSVSLARVGRDTGELFF. CDR3 bases: TGCAGCGTTAGCTTAGCGAGGGTCGGGAGAGACACCGGGGAGCTGTTTTTT.

This clonotype was observed a handful of times. The rearrangement joins TRBV7-9 to TRBJ2-1; unclear D gene. Germline loops: CDR1 SEHNR, CDR2 FQNEAQ (reference sequence). V was trimmed by 1 base and J by 8 bases, leaving 15 bases between them. The CDR3 covers 15 residues. The CDR3 spells CASSLEAHLVYEQFF. As DNA, the CDR3 is TGTGCCAGCAGCTTAGAGGCGCACTTGGTGTATGAGCAGTTCTTC. Full variable domain (remainder filled in from reference TRBV7-9 and TRBJ2-1): DTGVSQNPRHKITKRGQNVTFRCDPISEHNRLYWYRQTLGQGPEFLTYFQNEAQLEKSRLLSDRFSAERPKGSFSTLEIQRTEQGDSAMYLCASSLEAHLVYEQFFGPGTRLTVL.

This clonotype was seen ten or more times. V is TRBV4-3 and J is TRBJ2-1; D possibly corresponds to TRBD2 (5 bases). The CDR3 contains 17 residues. Between the trimmed V and J ends, which lost 0 bases and 3 bases, there was a span of 15 bases. Germline CDR1 LGHNA, CDR2 YSLEER. The CDR3: CASSQDISGGGYNEQFF. The CDR3 DNA is TGCGCCAGCAGCCAAGATATATCCGGAGGAGGCTACAATGAGCAGTTCTTC.

There are a few counts of this clonotype. This chain connects TRBV6-5 to TRBJ2-7; TRBD1 aligns across 7 bases. J was trimmed by 6 bases and V by 2 bases; bases with no gene match: 10. The CDR3 is 15 amino acids. Per germline, CDR1 MNHEY and CDR2 SVGAGI. CDR3: CASSYPGTVASEQYF. CDR3 coding DNA: TGTGCCAGCAGTTACCCGGGGACAGTGGCCAGCGAGCAGTACTTC.

In regard to this clonotype: A read error may explain this, as a much larger clone is one base away. V usage is TRBV5-1 and J usage is TRBJ2-7; 10 positions agree with TRBD1. This CDR3 is built from 14 residues. CDR1 and CDR2 (germline): SGHRS, YFSETQ. After removal of 3 bases from V and 5 bases from J, the junction contained 5 bases not matched to a gene. The DNA for the CDR3 is TGCGCCAGCAGCTGGGTAGGGACAGGGGACGAGCAGTACTTC. It yields the protein CASSWVGTGDEQYF. The full variable domain, in which reference TRBV5-1 and TRBJ2-7 provide the parts outside the CDR3, is KAGVTQTPRYLIKTRGQQVTLSCSPISGHRSVSWYQQTPGQGLQFLFEYFSETQRNKGNFPGRFSGRQFSNSRSEMNVSTLELGDSALYLCASSWVGTGDEQYFGPGTRLTVT.

This clonotype has ten or more counts. V and J are TRBV6-4 and TRBJ2-7, with a tentative D call TRBD2 (6 bases). This CDR3 spans 15 amino acids. Trimming cost V 8 bases and J 2 bases, with 19 bases left between them. The germline V gene has CDR1 MRHNA and CDR2 SNTAGT. CDR3 amino acids: CASSAGGKPPYEQYF. In DNA, the CDR3 is TGTGCCAGCTCGGCCGGAGGGAAACCCCCCTACGAGCAGTACTTC.

To note about this clonotype: The CDR3 does not end in the conserved phenylalanine or tryptophan, so this is likely a read error. The J gene is TRBJ2-3, the V gene TRBV4-1; 9 nucleotides match TRBD2. V gave up 0 bases and J gave up 1 base; unmatched junction bases: 5. Germline V gene data show CDR1 as MGHRA and CDR2 as YSYEKL. This CDR3 region has 17 residues. For the CDR3, the DNA is TGCGCCAGCAGCCAAGAGTTGGCTAGCGGGGGCACAGATACGCAGTATCTT. Protein: CASSQELASGGTDTQYL.

Of note for this clonotype: A much larger clone differs from this one at a single base, so this may be a read error. The rearrangement joins TRBV7-9 to TRBJ1-1, with D hard to call. Trimming removed 5 bases from V and 3 bases from J, with 7 bases in between. This CDR3 contains 12 residues. Per the germline V gene, CDR1 is SEHNR and CDR2 is FQNEAQ (reference sequence). The CDR3 protein is CASSPRHTEAFF. DNA of the CDR3: TGTGCCAGCAGCCCCCGGCACACTGAAGCTTTCTTT.

The chain uses TRBV5-1 and TRBJ1-1; maybe TRBD1 (5 bases). Looked up from germline, CDR1 is SGHRS and CDR2 is YFSETQ. V was shortened by 5 bases and J by 0 bases, with 14 bases between the two germline ends. The CDR3 has 15 amino acids. The CDR3 loop reads CASRGTAVMNTEAFF. CDR3 nucleotides: TGCGCCAGCAGGGGGACGGCTGTTATGAACACTGAAGCTTTCTTT.

This sequence joins TRBV13 and TRBJ2-3, with D perhaps matching TRBD1 or TRBD2 (5 bases each). With 0 bases removed from V and 6 bases from J, the gap between germline ends came to 13 bases. The length of the CDR3 is 15 residues. Germline assignment: CDR1 PRHDT and CDR2 FYEKMQ (reference sequence). In nucleotides, the CDR3 is TGTGCCAGCAGCTTAGGCGGGACGCGGTCTGATACGCAGTATTTT. Its translation is CASSLGGTRSDTQYF. Full variable domain (remainder filled in from reference TRBV13 and TRBJ2-3): AAGVIQSPRHLIKEKRETATLKCYPIPRHDTVYWYQQGPGQDPQFLISFYEKMQSDKGSIPDRFSAQQFSDYHSELNMSSLELGDSALYFCASSLGGTRSDTQYFGPGTRLTVL.

The J gene is TRBJ2-7, the V gene TRBV20-1, with D perhaps matching TRBD2 (5 bases). The germline gives CDR1 DFQATT, CDR2 SNEGSKA (reference sequence). The CDR3 runs to 15 residues. V gave up 1 base and J gave up 0 bases, with 13 bases separating them. CDR3 sequence: CSARGAEGSSYEQYF. The CDR3 region has the DNA TGCAGTGCTAGAGGTGCAGAAGGGAGCTCCTACGAGCAGTACTTC.

This chain joins TRBV18 and TRBJ1-2; D is perhaps TRBD1 (5 bases). Per germline, CDR1 KGHSH and CDR2 LQKENI. This CDR3 spans 12 amino acids. Trimming stripped 2 bases from V and 6 bases from J, with 7 bases between. In DNA form, the CDR3 reads TGTGCCAGCTCACCAGTCAGGGATGGCTACACCTTC. This translates into CASSPVRDGYTF.

A few counts support this clonotype. The chain uses TRBV6-1 and TRBJ1-5; D gene unclear. This CDR3 contains 13 residues. Germline CDR1 MNHNS, CDR2 SASEGT. The V and J ends lost 6 bases and 5 bases respectively, with 11 bases between them. CDR3 sequence: CASSSPPYQPQHF. For the CDR3, the DNA is TGTGCCAGCAGCTCCCCCCCTTATCAGCCCCAGCATTTT.

The chain uses TRBV9 and TRBJ2-3, with 10 bases that match TRBD2. V shed 2 bases, J shed 1 base, and the junction held 7 bases outside the gene matches. This CDR3 has 17 residues. Germline loops: CDR1 SGDLS, CDR2 YYNGEE. The CDR3 is CASSVPLGTSGTDTQYF. CDR3 nucleotide sequence: TGTGCCAGCAGCGTCCCCCTGGGGACTAGCGGCACAGATACGCAGTATTTT.

The V and J genes are TRBV27 and TRBJ1-5; 8 nucleotides line up with TRBD1. The germline V gene encodes CDR1 MNHEY and CDR2 SMNVEV (reference sequence). This CDR3 is 16 amino acids long. Trimming took 6 bases from V and 3 from J; bases not matched to a gene: 10. CDR3 DNA: TGTGCCAGCAGGCCACGCCGGCAGGGGGCCAATCAGCCCCAGCATTTT. Protein: CASRPRRQGANQPQHF.

The rearrangement joins TRBV7-3 to TRBJ2-1; TRBD2 matches 10 bases. CDR3 size: 17 residues. V lost 5 bases to trimming and J lost 0 bases; unmatched junction nucleotides: 7. Germline CDR1 SGHTA, CDR2 FQGTGA. DNA of the CDR3: TGTGCCAGCAGCCAGACGGGACTAGCGAGCTCCTACAATGAGCAGTTCTTC. Protein sequence: CASSQTGLASSYNEQFF.

The chain is built from TRBV3-1 and TRBJ1-2; TRBD1 agrees at 8 bases. CDR1 LGHDT and CDR2 YNNKEL come from the germline V gene (reference sequence). The CDR3 extends over 15 amino acids. V dropped 6 bases and J dropped 3; count of bases not matched to a gene: 9. CDR3 amino acids: CASSAGDRQHYGYTF. In nucleotides, the CDR3 is TGTGCCAGCAGTGCCGGGGACAGGCAACACTATGGCTACACCTTC.

The V gene is TRBV5-1, the J gene TRBJ1-1; TRBD1 is a possible D gene (5 bases). The CDR3 consists of 15 residues. V was clipped by 4 bases and J by 5 bases, with 18 bases between them. Germline V gene lookup returns CDR1 SGHRS and CDR2 YFSETQ. The CDR3 spells CASSDAFLGGTEAFF. DNA for the CDR3: TGCGCCAGCAGCGACGCTTTTTTGGGGGGAACTGAAGCTTTCTTT.

This clonotype has more than one count but fewer than ten. The rearrangement links TRBV25-1 to TRBJ1-1; possible D gene TRBD1, 5 bases. Looked up from germline, CDR1 is MGHDK and CDR2 is SYGVNS. Trimming left V 2 bases short and J 3 bases short, with 7 bases between. The CDR3 consists of 13 residues. CDR3 sequence (DNA): TGTGCCAGCAGTGAAGGGGGTTACACTGAAGCTTTCTTT. It codes for CASSEGGYTEAFF.

The chain has TRBV7-9 and TRBJ2-1; TRBD2 matches at 8 bases. The CDR3 covers 15 residues. The V and J ends lost 2 bases and 5 bases, in that order; junction bases with no gene match: 5. Germline V lookup: CDR1 SEHNR, CDR2 FQNEAQ (reference sequence). Here the CDR3 reads CASSLPERGHNEQFF. CDR3 bases: TGTGCCAGCAGCTTACCGGAGCGGGGGCACAATGAGCAGTTCTTC.

This clonotype was detected a few times. An end of the junction differs from the germline gene, which may be a read error. The rearrangement links TRBV12-5 to TRBJ2-3, with TRBD1 as a possible D gene (5 bases). The CDR3 totals 13 residues. In germline, CDR1 is LGHNT, CDR2 FRNRAP. As DNA, the CDR3 is TGTGCTACCACCCACAGGAGCACAGATACGCGGTATTTT. It specifies CATTHRSTDTRYF.

This clonotype was observed a handful of times. This chain uses TRBV20-1 with TRBJ1-4; D is undetermined. V lost 3 bases and J lost 4, with 12 bases in between. In germline, CDR1 is DFQATT, CDR2 SNEGSKA (reference sequence). The CDR3 runs to 14 residues. This CDR3 is CSASRPGFNEKLFF. CDR3 nucleotide sequence: TGCAGTGCTAGTCGCCCGGGTTTTAATGAAAAACTGTTTTTT.

The chain recombines TRBV7-3 with TRBJ2-4; TRBD2 aligns across 10 bases. The last part of the DNA fits TRBJ2-7 better; the J call may be wrong. The germline gives CDR1 SGHTA, CDR2 FQGTGA. The CDR3 runs 19 residues. CDR3 loop: CASSIIGWEASGSTHEQYF. The CDR3 nucleotides are TGTGCCAGTAGTATTATTGGATGGGAGGCTAGCGGGAGTACTCACGAGCAGTACTTC.